This TCR beta chain was profiled in a study of blood T cell repertoires in COVID-19. Original data processing: Reference gene primer amplification yielded estimated nucleated cell counts. The table came from immunoSEQ multiplex PCR; TCRdb's copy has only in-frame clones and leaves some out. The V and J calls and clone size were taken over from that table, and D and trimming were inferred from the DNA. There are approximately 200,000 clones in the sample; 80% to 90% occur only once, and roughly 6.2% lies in the top ten. Trimming took 5 bases from V and 1 from J; bases not matched to a gene: 3. CDR1 KGHSH and CDR2 LQKENI come from the germline V gene. The length of the CDR3 is 15 residues.

The sequencing sample was made of peripheral blood. The chain has TRBV18 and TRBJ1-1; 11 bases map to TRBD1. The TCR was taken from a man aged 55 to 70 who had recovered from COVID-19. Here the CDR3 reads CASSFGTGGNTEAFF. DNA of the CDR3: TGTGCCAGCTCATTTGGGACAGGGGGGAACACTGAAGCTTTCTTT.